The rows below give T cell receptor beta chains drawn from one sample of a study of glioma-infiltrating T cells. TCRdb ran MiXCR on the multiplex PCR reads and lists one entry per CDR3 protein. The table has approximately 400,000 distinct CDR3 sequences, 41% seen once. Source material: glioma tissue, nonneoplastic brain tissue, or PBMCs (not recorded which). All receptors derive from a human donor with low-grade glioma or glioblastoma, undergoing nonglioma brain surgery, or in good health (not recorded which). Each CDR3 is given with its conserved first and last residue. The order of the fields is CDR3 protein, V gene, D gene. D genes are given only for firm matches.

CDR3aa: CASSYSSGGTEAFF
v_gene: TRBV6-5
d_gene: -

CDR3aa: CSARASAQETQYF
v_gene: TRBV20-1
d_gene: -

CDR3aa: CSVEHLRETATEAFF
v_gene: TRBV29-1
d_gene: -

CDR3aa: CASSLGGSSSEQFF
v_gene: TRBV27
d_gene: TRBD2

CDR3aa: CSAPGGSPLHF
v_gene: TRBV20-1
d_gene: -

CDR3aa: CASTLGDNTDTRYF
v_gene: TRBV27
d_gene: -

CDR3aa: CASSAWEGNTEAFF
v_gene: TRBV6-6
d_gene: -

CDR3aa: CASVRVSSYNEQFF
v_gene: TRBV7-9
d_gene: -

CDR3aa: CASRVGGNWSPLHF
v_gene: TRBV27
d_gene: -

CDR3aa: CASSPGPGSSYNEQFF
v_gene: TRBV28
d_gene: -

CDR3aa: CASRGPNYGYTF
v_gene: TRBV2
d_gene: -

CDR3aa: CPSSSTGATQYF
v_gene: TRBV7-7
d_gene: -

CDR3aa: CASSDRQGTNYGYTF
v_gene: TRBV28
d_gene: TRBD1

CDR3aa: CASSIYYGQGPAEQYF
v_gene: TRBV19
d_gene: -

CDR3aa: CASRPYRTPSYEQYF
v_gene: TRBV4-2
d_gene: -

CDR3aa: CASSQGTSHYEQYF
v_gene: TRBV4-1
d_gene: -

CDR3aa: CASGPWVRSEAFF
v_gene: TRBV7-2
d_gene: -

CDR3aa: CASSLSGSSTYNEQFF
v_gene: TRBV7-6
d_gene: -

CDR3aa: CSVRDRENQPQHF
v_gene: TRBV29-1
d_gene: TRBD1

CDR3aa: CASTLGVHLSGNTIYF
v_gene: TRBV11-2
d_gene: -

CDR3aa: CASTMRGNTEAFF
v_gene: TRBV19
d_gene: -

CDR3aa: CASSSGSTDTQYF
v_gene: TRBV28
d_gene: -

CDR3aa: CASSSFPTSGSSYEQYF
v_gene: TRBV27
d_gene: TRBD2

CDR3aa: CASSSETGTYGYTF
v_gene: TRBV4-3
d_gene: -

CDR3aa: CASYLRGHSNQTQHF
v_gene: TRBV6-2/TRBV6-3
d_gene: -

CDR3aa: CASSEIQGGLLRNTEAFF
v_gene: TRBV6-1
d_gene: TRBD1

CDR3aa: CSARTSGSETQYF
v_gene: TRBV20-1
d_gene: -

CDR3aa: CASSLTSGRYNEQFF
v_gene: TRBV27
d_gene: TRBD2

CDR3aa: CASSEQVSGSYVQYF
v_gene: TRBV6-1
d_gene: -

CDR3aa: CSASESVVEELFF
v_gene: TRBV20-1
d_gene: -

CDR3aa: CARSPGPNYGYTF
v_gene: TRBV7-6
d_gene: -

CDR3aa: CATSDRGDDEQYF
v_gene: TRBV24-1
d_gene: -

CDR3aa: CSADRENLDTQYF
v_gene: TRBV20-1
d_gene: TRBD1

CDR3aa: CASSGPPEEKLFF
v_gene: TRBV6-1
d_gene: -

CDR3aa: CSARDSLAGGPPYNEQFF
v_gene: TRBV20-1
d_gene: TRBD2

CDR3aa: CGSSLIGISRVYTDTQCF
v_gene: TRBV27
d_gene: -

CDR3aa: CASSFGGHLNTGELFF
v_gene: TRBV7-9
d_gene: -

CDR3aa: CASSVTSGRAQETQYF
v_gene: TRBV6-1
d_gene: TRBD2

CDR3aa: CASSLAKGGRGLSGYTF
v_gene: TRBV7-2
d_gene: TRBD1

CDR3aa: CSARLMGPYSNQPQHF
v_gene: TRBV20-1
d_gene: -

CDR3aa: CSADGGRLAALRGTDTQYF
v_gene: TRBV20-1
d_gene: TRBD2

CDR3aa: CASSQGYQGVGGYEQYF
v_gene: TRBV4-1
d_gene: TRBD1

CDR3aa: CASSKRVAGGPVYEQYF
v_gene: TRBV7-2
d_gene: TRBD2